This T cell receptor (beta chain) was documented in a study of T cell responses to AZD1222 COVID-19 vaccine. The V gene's germline CDR1 is LGHDT and CDR2 YNNKEL (reference sequence). The CDR3 totals 16 residues. The junction had 14 bases not matched to a gene; V was cut back by 6 bases and J by 5 bases. Assay: immunoSEQ multiplex PCR; the TCRdb copy retains only in-frame clones and omits some. In the table there are 110,000 or so clones, approximately 90% of which are singletons. This clone has just one count. The clonotype originates from an adult in good health. Source: peripheral blood, taken on day 0 of AZD1222 vaccination. The chain recombines TRBV3-1 (or the pseudogene TRBV3-2) with TRBJ2-5; 8 positions agree with TRBD1. The CDR3 loop is CASRQSSWDRYETQYF. DNA for the CDR3: TGTGCCAGCAGACAATCAAGTTGGGACAGGTACGAGACCCAGTACTTC.